Below, 26 T cell receptor beta chains from the same sample are listed, as sequenced in a study of cytomegalovirus exposure and HLA in healthy donors. The PCR employed 60 Vbeta primers together with 13 Jbeta primers. Libraries were prepared by immunoSEQ multiplex PCR; TCRdb keeps only in-frame clonotypes and omits some of them. This sample carries about 180,000 clones, approximately 80% of them seen once, and the ten largest clones take around 2.2%. Sequenced: PBMCs. The receptors were gathered from a woman under 40 in good health and CMV-seronegative.

The genes are TRBV5-4 and TRBJ2-1; 8 positions match TRBD2. Germline V gene data show CDR1 as SGHNT and CDR2 as YYREEE (reference sequence). The length of the CDR3 is 14 residues. Losses at the gene ends were 4 bases for V and 7 bases for J; bases not matched to a gene: 7. CDR3 sequence (DNA): TGTGCCAGCAGCGGGACTAGGGTTCTGAATGAGCAGTTCTTC. Its protein is CASSGTRVLNEQFF.

The rearrangement links TRBV18 to TRBJ2-1, with TRBD2 identical over 15 bases. Unmatched junction bases numbered 5, after V lost 4 bases and J lost 1 base. Germline assignment: CDR1 KGHSH and CDR2 LQKENI. CDR3 length: 18 amino acids. This CDR3 is CASSLGLAGGLSYNEQFF. In DNA form, the CDR3 reads TGTGCCAGCTCACTCGGACTAGCGGGAGGGCTATCCTACAATGAGCAGTTCTTC. Filled out from reference TRBV18 and TRBJ2-1, the complete variable domain reads NAGVMQNPRHLVRRRGQEARLRCSPMKGHSHVYWYRQLPEEGLKFMVYLQKENIIDESGMPKERFSAEFPKEGPSILRIQQVVRGDSAAYFCASSLGLAGGLSYNEQFFGPGTRLTVL.

The chain joins TRBV19 to TRBJ2-1, with 15 bases fitting TRBD2. CDR3 length: 16 residues. Germline CDR1 LNHDA, CDR2 SQIVND (reference sequence). After removal of 3 bases from V and 4 bases from J, the junction contained 1 base not matched to a gene. CDR3 DNA: TGTGCCAGTAGTATGGGACTAGCGGGAGGATACAATGAGCAGTTCTTC. It translates to CASSMGLAGGYNEQFF.

This chain links TRBV2 with TRBJ1-5, with 9 bases identical to TRBD1. The V gene's germline CDR1 is SNHLY and CDR2 FYNNEI. The V gene end was trimmed by 4 bases and the J gene end by 4 bases; junction bases not matched to a gene: 5. CDR3 size: 15 residues. The CDR3 protein is CASSVKTGGNQPQHF. CDR3 DNA sequence: TGTGCCAGCAGTGTGAAGACAGGGGGAAATCAGCCCCAGCATTTT. Combining the CDR3 with reference TRBV2 and TRBJ1-5 gives the whole variable domain EPEVTQTPSHQVTQMGQEVILRCVPISNHLYFYWYRQILGQKVEFLVSFYNNEISEKSEIFDDQFSVERPDGSNFTLKIRSTKLEDSAMYFCASSVKTGGNQPQHFGDGTRLSIL.

The rearrangement joins TRBV7-2 to TRBJ2-1; a weak D match, TRBD1 (5 bases). Germline V CDR1 and CDR2: SGHTA, FQGNSA. Trimming shortened V by 6 bases and J by 4 bases, and 16 bases separated the two germline ends. The CDR3 has 15 residues. The DNA of the CDR3 is TGTGCCAGCAGATCTGACAGACATCTTTACAATGAGCAGTTCTTC. Amino acid sequence: CASRSDRHLYNEQFF.

The chain links TRBV5-5 to TRBJ2-5, with 8 bases that match TRBD1. The CDR3 is made up of 16 amino acids. Germline CDR1 reads SGHKS; CDR2 reads YYEKEE (reference sequence). V lost 4 bases and J lost 0; bases outside the gene matches: 8. The CDR3 loop is CASSPQDRADQETQYF. The CDR3 nucleotides read TGTGCCAGCAGCCCACAGGACAGGGCGGACCAAGAGACCCAGTACTTC.

V and J are TRBV5-6 and TRBJ2-7; 7 nucleotides match TRBD2. From germline, CDR1 is SGHDT and CDR2 YYEEEE. V lost 1 base, J lost 3 bases, and 7 bases stayed unmatched. The CDR3 length is 15 residues. CDR3 bases: TGTGCCAGCAGCTTGTATCTGCGGGGGAACTACGAGCAGTACTTC. Amino acid sequence: CASSLYLRGNYEQYF.

The J gene is TRBJ2-6, the V gene TRBV27; a possible D gene is TRBD1 (5 bases). In germline, CDR1 is MNHEY, CDR2 SMNVEV (reference sequence). The V and J ends lost 7 bases and 2 bases respectively, with 18 bases between them. This CDR3 has 17 amino acids. The CDR3 bases are TGTGCCAGCACCTCTTATCGCAGGGATGCTGGGGCCAACGTCCTGACTTTC. Its protein is CASTSYRRDAGANVLTF.

V usage is TRBV27 and J usage is TRBJ2-1; 8 nucleotides align to TRBD1. V gave up 7 bases and J gave up 2 bases; unmatched junction bases: 7. CDR1 is MNHEY, CDR2 SMNVEV, per germline (reference sequence). The length of the CDR3 is 15 residues. The CDR3 nucleotides read TGTGCCAGCACCCAGGGGACAGGACCCTACAATGAGCAGTTCTTC. Its protein is CASTQGTGPYNEQFF.

V usage is TRBV15 and J usage is TRBJ2-3; D might be TRBD2 (5 bases). Germline CDR1 is LNHNV and CDR2 is YYDKDF (reference sequence). The CDR3 is 19 residues long. Trimming left V 0 bases short and J 2 bases short, with 21 bases between. CDR3 in DNA: TGTGCCACCAGCAGAGATCCGGTCTCCACTGTCCGGGACACAGATACGCAGTATTTT. It codes for CATSRDPVSTVRDTDTQYF.

J is TRBJ2-5 and V is TRBV11-3; D is uncertain. Trimming removed 0 bases from V and 8 bases from J, with 10 bases in between. CDR3 size: 13 residues. Germline CDR1 reads SGHNT; CDR2 reads YENEEA. The DNA of the CDR3 is TGTGCCAGCAGCTTAGAGGCCAGCGCCACCCAGTACTTC. Translating it yields CASSLEASATQYF.

This clone has only a few counts. The V call is TRBV28, the J call TRBJ1-4; 7 positions agree with TRBD1. The V gene's germline CDR1 is MDHEN and CDR2 SYDVKM. The CDR3 spans 13 residues. J gave up 13 bases and V 5 bases, and 10 bases lay outside the gene matches. In DNA, the CDR3 is TGTGCCAGCAGTCCTCCTTCGGGGACAGTACTGTTTTTT. Protein: CASSPPSGTVLFF. Supplemented by reference TRBV28 and TRBJ1-4, the full variable domain reads DVKVTQSSRYLVKRTGEKVFLECVQDMDHENMFWYRQDPGLGLRLIYFSYDVKMKEKGDIPEGYSVSREKKERFSLILESASTNQTSMYLCASSPPSGTVLFFGSGTQLSVL.

This rearrangement joins TRBV14 to TRBJ1-3; a possible D gene is TRBD1 (6 bases). Germline V gives CDR1 SGHDN, CDR2 FVKESK. This CDR3 is built from 14 residues. With 9 bases removed from V and 2 bases from J, the gap between germline ends came to 14 bases. CDR3 region: CASSRGGTGNTIYF. CDR3 nucleotide sequence: TGTGCCAGTTCTAGAGGGGGAACTGGAAACACCATATATTTT. Together with reference TRBV14 and TRBJ1-3, the CDR3 gives the full variable domain: EAGVTQFPSHSVIEKGQTVTLRCDPISGHDNLYWYRRVMGKEIKFLLHFVKESKQDESGMPNNRFLAERTGGTYSTLKVQPAELEDSGVYFCASSRGGTGNTIYFGEGSWLTVV.

The chain employs TRBV2 and TRBJ1-6, with 7 bases matching TRBD1. Germline loops: CDR1 SNHLY, CDR2 FYNNEI. With V trimmed by 6 bases and J by 4 bases, 9 bases remained unmatched. The CDR3 loop spans 16 amino acids. The CDR3 protein is CASSVKGTAYNSPLHF. The DNA of the CDR3 is TGTGCCAGCAGCGTAAAGGGGACAGCTTATAATTCACCCCTCCACTTT.

The V call is TRBV5-1, the J call TRBJ1-2; 7 bases map to TRBD1. The germline CDR1 and CDR2 sequences are SGHRS and YFSETQ. CDR3 size: 14 residues. With 3 bases clipped from V and 2 bases from J, the junction kept 4 bases outside the gene matches. As DNA, the CDR3 is TGCGCCAGCAGCTCTCCGACAGGGAACTATGGCTACACCTTC. It codes for CASSSPTGNYGYTF.

Written as DNA, the CDR3 is TGTGCCAGCAGTTTGCGGGAGGGGTACGAGCAGTACTTC. Encoded protein: CASSLREGYEQYF. V gene TRBV27 combines with J gene TRBJ2-7; 9 positions match TRBD2. The CDR3 contains 13 residues. J was trimmed by 4 bases and V by 3 bases; bases with no gene match: 1. From germline, CDR1 is MNHEY and CDR2 SMNVEV (reference sequence).

The chain employs TRBV5-5 and TRBJ2-2, with 12 bases fitting TRBD1. This CDR3 is built from 15 residues. V lost 4 bases and J lost 5; bases outside the gene matches: 3. Germline V CDR1 and CDR2: SGHKS, YYEKEE (reference sequence). The CDR3 region has the DNA TGTGCCAGCAGCGCGGGACAGGGGGCGACCGGGGAGCTGTTTTTT. Its translation: CASSAGQGATGELFF.

This rearrangement joins TRBV9 to TRBJ2-3; 15 positions agree with TRBD2. J lost 4 bases, V lost 4 bases, and 7 bases had no gene match. CDR1 is SGDLS and CDR2 is YYNGEE in the germline V gene. The CDR3 length is 17 residues. As DNA, the CDR3 is TGTGCCAGCAGCCCCGGACTAGCGGGAGGGGTCCCAGATACGCAGTATTTT. Amino acid sequence: CASSPGLAGGVPDTQYF.

The J gene is TRBJ2-3, the V gene TRBV28; D is possibly TRBD1 (5 bases). Between the trimmed V and J ends, which lost 4 bases and 3 bases, there was a span of 23 bases. CDR3 length: 18 amino acids. Per germline, CDR1 MDHEN and CDR2 SYDVKM. CDR3 protein: CASSSRDGAWGLTDTQYF. The CDR3 DNA is TGTGCCAGCAGTTCGAGAGATGGGGCTTGGGGCCTAACAGATACGCAGTATTTT.

This chain joins TRBV30 and TRBJ2-2; D is unclear. The CDR3 length is 13 residues. The V and J ends lost 0 bases and 6 bases respectively, with 8 bases between them. CDR1 and CDR2 (germline): GTSNPN, SVGIG (reference sequence). CDR3 sequence reads: CAWSVFSPGELFF. DNA of the CDR3: TGTGCCTGGAGTGTATTTTCTCCCGGGGAGCTGTTTTTT.

V is TRBV6-1 and J is TRBJ1-1; D remains unclear. V shed 7 bases and J shed 0 bases, with 6 bases lying between them. The germline CDR1 and CDR2 sequences are MNHNS and SASEGT. The CDR3 is 12 residues long. The CDR3 protein is CASIRLNTEAFF. The CDR3, as DNA: TGTGCCAGCATTCGGTTGAACACTGAAGCTTTCTTT.

This chain joins TRBV5-4 and TRBJ1-4; 12 bases are a match to TRBD1. CDR3 length: 16 residues. Germline V CDR1 and CDR2: SGHNT, YYREEE (reference sequence). With 0 bases clipped from V and 7 bases from J, the junction kept 4 bases outside the gene matches. DNA for the CDR3: TGTGCCAGCAGCTTGGGGGACAGGGGGCCACCTGAAAAACTGTTTTTT. It is translated as CASSLGDRGPPEKLFF.

The rearrangement links TRBV10-1 to TRBJ2-7; D might be TRBD1 (6 bases). The germline CDR1 and CDR2 sequences are WNHNN and SYGVQD (reference sequence). V was trimmed by 4 bases and J by 6 bases, leaving 16 bases between them. The CDR3 spans 14 residues. The chain's CDR3 is CASSAAGALGEQYF. In nucleotides, the CDR3 is TGCGCCAGCAGTGCTGCAGGGGCATTGGGCGAGCAGTACTTC.

This clone was counted a single time. CDR3 nucleotides: TGTGCCAGCAGCTTAGCGGGAGGGCACACTGAAGCTTTCTTT. Encoded protein: CASSLAGGHTEAFF. The V and J genes are TRBV7-2 and TRBJ1-1; D unresolved. Trimming cost V 0 bases and J 3 bases, with 8 bases left between them. This CDR3 has 14 amino acids. Germline-derived CDR1 and CDR2 are SGHTA and FQGNSA.

The chain links TRBV5-1 to TRBJ2-2; D is possibly TRBD1 (6 bases). Germline V lookup: CDR1 SGHRS, CDR2 YFSETQ. The CDR3 has 13 amino acids. V was cut by 8 bases and J by 1 base, with 9 bases left in between. Here the CDR3 DNA reads TGCGCCAGGATACAGGGGAACACCGGGGAGCTGTTTTTT. Amino acids: CARIQGNTGELFF.

To note about this clone: The sample has other DNA sequences that encode this CDR3 too. Here the CDR3 reads CSVRGQLNTEAFF. The CDR3 DNA reads as TGCAGCGTCCGGGGACAGCTAAACACTGAAGCTTTCTTT. J is TRBJ1-1 and V is TRBV29-1, with 7 positions matching TRBD1. This CDR3 has 13 amino acids. The V gene's germline CDR1 is SQVTM and CDR2 ANQGSEA. V lost 6 bases to trimming and J lost 2 bases; unmatched junction nucleotides: 6.